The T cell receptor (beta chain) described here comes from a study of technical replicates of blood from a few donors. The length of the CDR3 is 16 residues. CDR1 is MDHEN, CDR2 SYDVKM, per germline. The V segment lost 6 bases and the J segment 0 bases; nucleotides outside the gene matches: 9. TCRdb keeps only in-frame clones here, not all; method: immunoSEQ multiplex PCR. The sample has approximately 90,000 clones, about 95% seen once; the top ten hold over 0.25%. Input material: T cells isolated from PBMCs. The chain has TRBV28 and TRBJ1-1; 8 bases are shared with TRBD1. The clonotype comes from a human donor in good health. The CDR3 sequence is CASRPGTGAMNTEAFF. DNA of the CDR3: TGTGCCAGCAGACCCGGGACAGGAGCAATGAACACTGAAGCTTTCTTT.